This T cell receptor beta chain was captured by sequencing in a study of metastatic and nonmetastatic thyroid tumors. Across the study: Repertoires of blood and of tissue (tumor or nodule) from malignant and benign thyroid patients were compared. The study, taken as a whole, reports: Versus benign nodules, malignant thyroid tumors reportedly had significantly higher TCR beta diversity, in blood and tumor.

Trimming shortened V by 2 bases and J by 0 bases, and 10 bases separated the two germline ends. The CDR3 length is 15 residues. Methods used by the authors: It was from CDR3 differences across clinicopathological groups that a distant-metastasis classifier for papillary thyroid cancer was built. TCRdb re-clonotyped the PCR reads via MiXCR. Here the V and J calls rest on TCRdb's processing, not on the authors' analysis. The sample lists about 92,000 clones; 15% were seen once. Ahead of thyroid surgery, no patient had received treatment of any kind. This clone was found many times. As yet, its antigen is unknown. Other DNA sequences in this sample translate to the same CDR3.

The clonotype comes from a female donor with papillary thyroid cancer or a benign thyroid nodule (not recorded which). Some clones in this sample may be carry-over from other donors' samples. Sequenced sample: blood. This chain connects TRBV12-3 or TRBV12-4 to TRBJ1-1; no reliable D call. The CDR3: CASSLSGRLNTEAFF. In nucleotides, the CDR3 is TGTGCCAGCAGTTTATCGGGCAGGCTGAACACTGAAGCTTTCTTT.